This T cell receptor beta chain was obtained from a study of prognosis after radiotherapy for stage I lung cancer (dated by TCRdb to the early 2020s). Notes on the research overall: Between April 2018 and January 2019, around 20 patients with stage I NSCLC were enrolled in Nanjing, China. In fourteen patients the disease was a newly diagnosed primary stage I lung tumor, whereas several had oligometastatic NSCLC following surgical resection of the primary tumor. All patients were considered medically inoperable, owing to comorbidities in over ten and refusal of surgery in about seven. The cohort was made up of around 14 men and roughly 6 women, with a median age of about 74 years and an age range of about 50 to 90 years. Tumor histology was squamous cell carcinoma in several patients and adenocarcinoma in some 13. Using image-guided IMRT or VMAT, SBRT was delivered in 3 to 5 fractions at a biologically effective dose of at least 100 Gy. Concurrent therapy was not administered to any patient alongside SBRT. Four of the 19 patients developed distant metastases after SBRT, at a median of around 7 months; the other 15 showed no significant progression. This study profiled peripheral blood TCR beta repertoires from stage I NSCLC patients before and after stereotactic body radiotherapy and linked the repertoires to distant failure. For each of the roughly 20 patients, one blood sample was taken before SBRT and one after, so the study sequenced some 38 samples in total.

CDR3 length: 14 amino acids, cysteine to phenylalanine. Only the CDR3 DNA is retained, 42 bases long and in frame from the first base. From the germline V gene (reference sequence), CDR1 is SEHNR and CDR2 is FQNEAQ. As to this clonotype: The clone's antigen remains unknown. A far larger clone is only one base removed, so a read error is likely.

Results and caveats for the whole study, not just this receptor: Whether the expanded TCR clones were tumor-specific was not determined. The small cohort and short follow-up limited the study, so independent validation of the findings is needed. No adjustment for multiple comparisons was applied to any of the reported P values. Post-SBRT Shannon entropy and its change from baseline were lower in patients who developed distant metastases; baseline Shannon entropy was not associated with metastases. After SBRT, the number of unique TCR clones decreased (median about 9,900 before versus around 7,000 after; Wilcoxon paired P=0.011). TRBV and TRBJ usage frequencies reportedly differed by metastasis status, in two V genes at baseline and in about 10 V and two J genes after SBRT.

All patients had node-negative disease on CT and PET/CT, and none had a history of other malignancies or prior chemotherapy or radiotherapy. At each of two time points, approximately 6.6 milliliters of peripheral venous blood were collected in EDTA tubes. PBMCs were isolated by Ficoll-Paque Plus density-gradient centrifugation. Right after collection, samples were kept at -80 degrees C until analysis. Two rounds of multiplex PCR on genomic DNA were used to amplify the TCR beta CDR3 region. The first PCR round used primers specific to each TRBV and TRBJ gene, with sequences filed in Chinese patent CN105087789A. Universal primers were used in the second PCR round. The Roche High Pure PCR Template Preparation Kit was used to extract genomic DNA from the frozen PBMCs. The libraries underwent paired-end sequencing with 151 bp reads on an Illumina HiSeq 3000. On the authors' methods: CutAdapt was used to discard raw reads that did not contain the multiplex PCR primer sequences. PEAR was used to merge high-quality paired reads into contigs. By alignment to reference sequences, MiXCR assigned TRB V, D and J gene segments to each contig. To remove sequencing errors, CDR3 sequences were clustered according to base quality and sequence similarity. Shannon entropy normalized by the natural log of productive TCR sequence number was used as the measure of diversity. Clonality was computed as one minus the ratio of Shannon entropy to the natural log of the number of unique clonotypes. Using the Youden index from ROC curves, the researchers picked the repertoire-metric cut-offs for progression-free survival, and all analyses were carried out in R 3.5.3. TCRdb trimmed public reads at Q25 via fastp, called clones via MiXCR and kept in-frame beta chains. Each record represents a unique CDR3 protein, reported with the most common genes and DNA among its rows. The V and J calls here are based on TCRdb, not the publication. In all, the sample holds 13,000 or so distinct CDR3 sequences, and about 50% of those were seen once. The ten largest account for 28% of the sample.

The rearranged chain carries TRBV7-9 and TRBJ2-5; the D gene is possibly TRBD1 or TRBD2, with 5 bases matching each. This TCR derives from a donor aged 50 or older with non-small cell lung cancer. The sequencing here drew on PBMCs, taken before or after stereotactic body radiation therapy (not recorded which). The nucleotide sequence is given as TGTGCCAGCAGCTGGGGGACCTTGGGCGAGAACCAGTACTTC. Its protein reads: CASSWGTLGENQYF.